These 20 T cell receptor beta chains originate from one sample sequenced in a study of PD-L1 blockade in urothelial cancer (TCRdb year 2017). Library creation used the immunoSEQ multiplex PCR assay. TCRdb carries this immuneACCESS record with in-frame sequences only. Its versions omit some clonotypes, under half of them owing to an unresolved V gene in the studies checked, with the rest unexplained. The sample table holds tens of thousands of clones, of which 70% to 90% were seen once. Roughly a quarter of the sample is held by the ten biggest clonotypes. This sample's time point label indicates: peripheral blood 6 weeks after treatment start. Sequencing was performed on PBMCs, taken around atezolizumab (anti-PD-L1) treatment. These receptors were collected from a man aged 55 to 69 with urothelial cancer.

In DNA, the CDR3 is TGTGCCAGTAGTCTCAGGGGTACAGATACGCAGTATTTT. Protein: CASSLRGTDTQYF. J is TRBJ2-3 and V is TRBV19, with D possibly TRBD1 on 6 matching bases. The CDR3 sequence is 13 residues long. With 5 bases removed from V and 3 bases from J, the gap between germline ends came to 9 bases. In germline, CDR1 is LNHDA, CDR2 SQIVND (reference sequence). The full variable domain, completed using reference TRBV19 and TRBJ2-3, is DGGITQSPKYLFRKEGQNVTLSCEQNLNHDAMYWYRQDPGQGLRLIYYSQIVNDFQKGDIAEGYSVSREKKESFPLTVTSAQKNPTAFYLCASSLRGTDTQYFGPGTRLTVL.

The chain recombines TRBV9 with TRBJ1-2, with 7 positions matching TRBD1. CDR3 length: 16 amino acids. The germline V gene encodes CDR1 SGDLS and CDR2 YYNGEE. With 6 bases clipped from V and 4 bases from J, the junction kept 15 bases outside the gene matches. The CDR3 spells CASTEGGGGRLYGYTF. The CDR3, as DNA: TGTGCCAGCACCGAAGGGGGCGGGGGGCGACTCTATGGCTACACCTTC.

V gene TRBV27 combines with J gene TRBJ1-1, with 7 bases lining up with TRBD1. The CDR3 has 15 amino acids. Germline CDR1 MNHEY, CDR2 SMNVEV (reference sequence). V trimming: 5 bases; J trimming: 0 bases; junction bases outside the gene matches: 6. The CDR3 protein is CASSQRQGLNTEAFF. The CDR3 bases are TGTGCCAGCAGTCAACGACAGGGATTGAACACTGAAGCTTTCTTT.

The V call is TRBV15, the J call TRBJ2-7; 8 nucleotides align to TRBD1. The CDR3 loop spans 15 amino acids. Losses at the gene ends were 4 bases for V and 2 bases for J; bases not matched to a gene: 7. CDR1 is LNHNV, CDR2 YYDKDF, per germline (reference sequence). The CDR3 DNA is TGTGCCACCAGCATCTCCGGACAGGGAACCTACGAGCAGTACTTC. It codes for CATSISGQGTYEQYF.

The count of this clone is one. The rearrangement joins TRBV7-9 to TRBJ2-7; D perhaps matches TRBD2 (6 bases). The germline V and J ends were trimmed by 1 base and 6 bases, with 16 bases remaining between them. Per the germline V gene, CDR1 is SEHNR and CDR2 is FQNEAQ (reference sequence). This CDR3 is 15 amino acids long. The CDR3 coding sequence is TGTGCCAGCAGCTTAGATTTCGACCGCGGGGCCGAGCAGTACTTC. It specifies CASSLDFDRGAEQYF.

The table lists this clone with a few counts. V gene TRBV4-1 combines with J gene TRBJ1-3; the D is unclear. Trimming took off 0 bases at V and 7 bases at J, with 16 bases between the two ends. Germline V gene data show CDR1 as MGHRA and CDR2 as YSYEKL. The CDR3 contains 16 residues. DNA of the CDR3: TGCGCCAGCAGCCAAGATCGAGGGAACACGGGGAACACCATATATTTT. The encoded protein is CASSQDRGNTGNTIYF.

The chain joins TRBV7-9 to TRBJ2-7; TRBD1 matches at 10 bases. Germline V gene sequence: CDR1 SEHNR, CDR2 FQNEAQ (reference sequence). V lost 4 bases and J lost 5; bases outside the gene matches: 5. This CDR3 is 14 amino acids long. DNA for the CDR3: TGTGCCAGCAGCTCGGGACAGGGGAGCCACGAGCAGTACTTC. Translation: CASSSGQGSHEQYF.

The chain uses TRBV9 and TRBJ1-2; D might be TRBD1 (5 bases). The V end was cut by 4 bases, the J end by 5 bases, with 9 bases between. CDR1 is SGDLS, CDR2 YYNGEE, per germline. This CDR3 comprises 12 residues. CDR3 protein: CASSTGGYGYTF. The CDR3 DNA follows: TGTGCCAGCAGCACCGGGGGGTATGGCTACACCTTC.

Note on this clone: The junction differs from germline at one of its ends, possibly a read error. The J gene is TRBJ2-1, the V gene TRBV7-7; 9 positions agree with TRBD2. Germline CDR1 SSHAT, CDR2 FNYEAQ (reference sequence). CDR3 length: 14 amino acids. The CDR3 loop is CASSLGLASNEQFF. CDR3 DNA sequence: TGTGCTAGCAGTTTGGGACTAGCTTCGAATGAGCAGTTCTTC.

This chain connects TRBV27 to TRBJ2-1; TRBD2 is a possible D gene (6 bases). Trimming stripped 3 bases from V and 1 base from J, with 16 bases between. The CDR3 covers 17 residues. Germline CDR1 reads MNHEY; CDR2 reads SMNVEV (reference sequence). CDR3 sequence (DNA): TGTGCCAGCAGTTTTAAGTGGGTCGGGGGATCCTACAATGAGCAGTTCTTC. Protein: CASSFKWVGGSYNEQFF.

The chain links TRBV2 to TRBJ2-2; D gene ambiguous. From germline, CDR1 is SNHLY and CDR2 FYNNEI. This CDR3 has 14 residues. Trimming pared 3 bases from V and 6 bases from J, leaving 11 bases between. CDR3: CASSEVTFAGELFF. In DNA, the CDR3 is TGTGCCAGCAGTGAGGTGACATTCGCCGGGGAGCTGTTTTTT.

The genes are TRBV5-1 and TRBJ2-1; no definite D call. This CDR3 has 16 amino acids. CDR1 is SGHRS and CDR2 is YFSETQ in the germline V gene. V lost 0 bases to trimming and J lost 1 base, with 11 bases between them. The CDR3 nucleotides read TGCGCCAGCAGCTTGGAGGAGCTAAGTTCCTACAATGAGCAGTTCTTC. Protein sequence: CASSLEELSSYNEQFF.

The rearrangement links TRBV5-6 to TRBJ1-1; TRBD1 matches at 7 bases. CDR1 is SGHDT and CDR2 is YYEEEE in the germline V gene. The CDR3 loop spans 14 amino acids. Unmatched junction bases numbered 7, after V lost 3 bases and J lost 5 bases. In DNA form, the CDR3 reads TGTGCCAGCAGCTCACGGGACAGATGGACTGAAGCTTTCTTT. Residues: CASSSRDRWTEAFF.

The CDR3 reads CASSISYYNEQFF. CDR3 sequence (DNA): TGTGCCAGTAGTATCAGTTATTACAATGAGCAGTTCTTC. V and J are TRBV19 and TRBJ2-1, with no clear D. V was pared by 3 bases and J by 4 bases, with 7 bases between. Germline V gives CDR1 LNHDA, CDR2 SQIVND (reference sequence). The CDR3 consists of 13 residues.

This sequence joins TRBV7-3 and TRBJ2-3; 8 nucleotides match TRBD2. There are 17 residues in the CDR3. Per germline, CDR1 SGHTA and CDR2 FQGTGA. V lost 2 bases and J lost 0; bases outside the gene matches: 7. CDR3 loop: CASSLRPSGFSTDTQYF. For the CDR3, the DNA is TGTGCCAGCAGCTTACGTCCTAGCGGGTTTAGCACAGATACGCAGTATTTT.

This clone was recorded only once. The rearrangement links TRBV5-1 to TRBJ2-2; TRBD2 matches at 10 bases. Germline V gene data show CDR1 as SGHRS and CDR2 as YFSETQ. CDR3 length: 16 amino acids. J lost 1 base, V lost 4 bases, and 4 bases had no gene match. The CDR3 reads CASSPRTSGNTGELFF. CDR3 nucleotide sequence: TGCGCCAGCAGCCCAAGGACTAGCGGGAACACCGGGGAGCTGTTTTTT.

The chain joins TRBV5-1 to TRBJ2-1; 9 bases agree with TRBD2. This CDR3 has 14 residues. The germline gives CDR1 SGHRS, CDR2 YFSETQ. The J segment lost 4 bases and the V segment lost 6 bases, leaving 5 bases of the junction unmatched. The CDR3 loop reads CASKRTSEYNEQFF. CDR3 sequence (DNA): TGCGCCAGCAAGCGGACTAGCGAGTACAATGAGCAGTTCTTC.

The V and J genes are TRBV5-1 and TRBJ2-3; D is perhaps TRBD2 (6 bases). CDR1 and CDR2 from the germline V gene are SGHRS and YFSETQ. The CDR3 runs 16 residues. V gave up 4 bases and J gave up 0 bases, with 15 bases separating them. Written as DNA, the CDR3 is TGCGCCAGCAGCCCGTCGGGGGTGTCTAGCACAGATACGCAGTATTTT. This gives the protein CASSPSGVSSTDTQYF.

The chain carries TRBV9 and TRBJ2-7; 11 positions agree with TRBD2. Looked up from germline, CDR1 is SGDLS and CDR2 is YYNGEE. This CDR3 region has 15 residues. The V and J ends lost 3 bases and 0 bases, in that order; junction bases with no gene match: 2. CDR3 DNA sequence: TGTGCCAGCAGCGCAGGGACTAGCGGCTCCTACGAGCAGTACTTC. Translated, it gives CASSAGTSGSYEQYF.

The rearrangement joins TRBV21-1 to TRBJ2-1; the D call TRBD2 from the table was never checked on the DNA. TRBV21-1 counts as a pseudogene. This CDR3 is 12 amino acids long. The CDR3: CASSKPLGEQFF. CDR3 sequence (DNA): TGTGCCAGCAGCAAACCCCTCGGGGAGCAGTTCTTC.